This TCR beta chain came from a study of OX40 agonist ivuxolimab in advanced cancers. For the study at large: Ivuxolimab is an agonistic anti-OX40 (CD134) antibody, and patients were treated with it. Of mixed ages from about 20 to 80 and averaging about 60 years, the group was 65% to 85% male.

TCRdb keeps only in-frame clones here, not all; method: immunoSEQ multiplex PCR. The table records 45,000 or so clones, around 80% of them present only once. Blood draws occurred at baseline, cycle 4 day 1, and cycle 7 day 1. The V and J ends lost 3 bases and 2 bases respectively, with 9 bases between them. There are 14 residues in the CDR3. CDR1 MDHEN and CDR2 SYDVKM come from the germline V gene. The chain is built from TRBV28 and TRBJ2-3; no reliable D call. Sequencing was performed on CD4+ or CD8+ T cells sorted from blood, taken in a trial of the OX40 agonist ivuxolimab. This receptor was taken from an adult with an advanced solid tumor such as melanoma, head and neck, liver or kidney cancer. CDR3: CASSFDRFTDTQYF. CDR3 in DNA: TGTGCCAGCAGTTTTGACCGCTTCACAGATACGCAGTATTTT. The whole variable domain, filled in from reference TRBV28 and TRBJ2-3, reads DVKVTQSSRYLVKRTGEKVFLECVQDMDHENMFWYRQDPGLGLRLIYFSYDVKMKEKGDIPEGYSVSREKKERFSLILESASTNQTSMYLCASSFDRFTDTQYFGPGTRLTVL.